These 2 T cell receptor beta chains originate from one sample sequenced in a study of CD8 T cells in ankylosing spondylitis. TCRdb analysed the 5' RACE reads with MiXCR anew, one entry per CDR3 protein. The data show about 300,000 distinct CDR3 sequences, approximately 10% seen once. Sequenced sample: blood, either unsorted or a sorted T cell fraction (not recorded which). These receptors came from a female donor with ankylosing spondylitis or in good health (not recorded which).

Remarks on this clonotype: A much more abundant neighbour one base away suggests this may be a read error. The CDR3 end shows no conserved phenylalanine or tryptophan, and so a read error is likely. The chain couples TRBV5-1 to TRBJ2-7, with a tentative D call TRBD1 (6 bases). V was pared by 1 base and J by 5 bases, with 13 bases between. The CDR3 length is 14 residues. CDR1 and CDR2 (germline): SGHRS, YFSETQ. The CDR3 DNA is TGCGCCAGCAGCTTGACGGGCAGGGGCCACGAGCAGTACTCC. Encoded protein: CASSLTGRGHEQYS.

This chain links TRBV5-8 with TRBJ2-5, with 11 bases fitting TRBD2. The CDR3 covers 15 residues. Germline V gene lookup returns CDR1 SGHTS and CDR2 YDEGEE. V was clipped by 2 bases and J by 4 bases; unmatched bases: 4. CDR3 nucleotide sequence: TGTGCCAGCAGCTTCGGGACTAGCGGTTCAGAGACCCAGTACTTC. This sequence encodes CASSFGTSGSETQYF. Based on the CDR3 plus reference TRBV5-8 and TRBJ2-5, the full variable domain is EAGVTQSPTHLIKTRGQQATLRCSPISGHTSVYWYQQALGLGLQFLLWYDEGEERNRGNFPPRFSGRQFPNYSSELNVNALELEDSALYLCASSFGTSGSETQYFGPGTRLLVL.